Listed below are T cell receptor beta chains from one sample, sequenced in a study of cytomegalovirus exposure and HLA in healthy donors. The repertoire was sequenced with immunoSEQ multiplex PCR; TCRdb's copy has only in-frame clones and lacks some. The sample lists about 200,000 clones; about 80% were seen once. The sequencing sample was made of PBMCs. The receptor set was obtained from a woman aged 30 to 39 in good health and CMV-seropositive. Both conserved end residues are part of each CDR3. The D gene is left open where the match is weak. Some rows mark clone size as missing; the rest say once, few, many or name a class of expanded clone.

V	size	D	J	CDR3	DNA
TRBV14	-	TRBD2	TRBJ2-5	CASSQGRRREGPPETQYF	TGTGCCAGCAGCCAAGGGAGGAGAAGGGAGGGCCCTCCAGAGACCCAGTACTTC
TRBV5-1	-	TRBD2	TRBJ2-7	CASSLERGVEQYF	TGCGCCAGCAGCTTAGAGCGGGGGGTGGAGCAGTACTTC
TRBV4-1	-	-	TRBJ1-1	CASSQVPGGRHMNTEAFF	TGCGCCAGCAGCCAAGTGCCAGGAGGTAGGCACATGAACACTGAAGCTTTCTTT
TRBV7-9	-	TRBD1	TRBJ1-1	CASSLTGGVTEAFF	TGTGCCAGCAGCCTTACAGGGGGCGTCACTGAAGCTTTCTTT
TRBV5-4	-	TRBD1	TRBJ1-2	CASSLKTGHYGYTF	TGTGCCAGCAGCCTAAAGACAGGGCACTATGGCTACACCTTC
TRBV4-3	-	TRBD1	TRBJ2-1	CASSQDSGGFGNEQFF	TGCGCCAGCAGCCAAGATTCAGGGGGATTCGGCAATGAGCAGTTCTTC
TRBV9	-	TRBD2	TRBJ2-3	CASSVGDSGSPADTQYF	TGTGCCAGCAGCGTAGGAGATAGCGGGAGCCCCGCAGATACGCAGTATTTT
TRBV29-1	-	TRBD1	TRBJ1-3	CSVAPTGVGNTIYF	TGCAGCGTGGCCCCGACAGGGGTCGGAAACACCATATATTTT
TRBV10-1	-	-	TRBJ1-5	CAVRGRENQPQHF	TGCGCCGTGCGCGGTCGGGAGAATCAGCCCCAGCATTTT
TRBV27	once	-	TRBJ2-7	CASSLYSSAYEQYF	TGTGCCAGCAGTTTATACAGTTCCGCCTACGAGCAGTACTTC
TRBV9	-	TRBD1	TRBJ2-7	CASSDSDRAYEQYF	TGTGCCAGCAGCGACTCGGACAGGGCTTACGAGCAGTACTTC
TRBV5-4	-	-	TRBJ1-1	CASSLDRTMNTEAFF	TGTGCCAGCAGCTTGGACAGGACAATGAACACTGAAGCTTTCTTT
TRBV29-1	-	TRBD1	TRBJ1-5	CSVTTGASNQPQHF	TGCAGCGTTACGACAGGGGCTAGCAATCAGCCCCAGCATTTT
TRBV7-9	-	-	TRBJ2-5	CASSLGTNQETQYF	TGTGCCAGCAGTCTCGGGACAAACCAAGAGACCCAGTACTTC
TRBV11-2	-	TRBD2	TRBJ2-7	CASSPRVAGVGYEQYF	TGTGCCAGCAGCCCCAGGGTAGCGGGAGTGGGCTACGAGCAGTACTTC
TRBV5-4	-	-	TRBJ2-7	CASSGGLLSSYEQYF	TGTGCCAGCAGCGGGGGACTTTTGAGCTCCTACGAGCAGTACTTC
TRBV13	-	-	TRBJ2-5	CASSLVNRWETQYF	TGTGCCAGCAGCTTAGTCAACAGATGGGAGACCCAGTACTTC
TRBV2	-	-	TRBJ2-5	CASARTGSGVGTQYF	TGTGCCAGCGCTCGGACAGGGAGCGGGGTGGGGACCCAGTACTTC
TRBV20-1	-	-	TRBJ2-4	CSARGGRSGAF	TGCAGTGCTAGAGGGGGGCGTTCAGGGGCCTTC
TRBV9	once	TRBD1	TRBJ1-2	CASSVGQGAYYGYTF	TGTGCCAGCAGCGTCGGACAGGGGGCTTACTATGGCTACACCTTC
TRBV4-1	-	TRBD1	TRBJ1-3	CASSQATGTGNTIYF	TGCGCCAGCAGCCAGGCGACAGGGACTGGAAACACCATATATTTT
TRBV19	-	TRBD1	TRBJ2-7	CASSAGGLAAGSYEQYF	TGTGCCAGTAGTGCAGGGGGCCTAGCTGCCGGCTCCTACGAGCAGTACTTC
TRBV7-6	-	-	TRBJ2-7	CASSPSGLVEQYF	TGTGCCAGCAGCCCCTCTGGACTGGTGGAGCAGTACTTC
TRBV4-3	once	-	TRBJ2-1	CASSQLGGGNPVF	TGCGCCAGCAGCCAATTAGGGGGGGGCAATCCGGTCTTC
TRBV5-1	-	-	TRBJ2-7	CASSLLGQSTGEQYF	TGCGCCAGCAGCTTGTTAGGACAGAGCACGGGCGAGCAGTACTTC
TRBV6-1	few	-	TRBJ2-5	CASSEREDWQTQYF	TGTGCCAGCAGTGAAAGGGAGGATTGGCAGACCCAGTACTTC
TRBV7-9	-	-	TRBJ2-2	CASSPAAAAGGELFF	TGTGCCAGCAGCCCAGCTGCCGCCGCCGGGGGGGAGCTGTTTTTT
TRBV29-1	-	TRBD1	TRBJ1-1	CSVETGGFDTEAFF	TGCAGCGTTGAGACAGGGGGCTTTGACACTGAAGCTTTCTTT
TRBV9	few	-	TRBJ1-2	CASSVGGTNYGYTF	TGTGCCAGCAGCGTGGGGGGGACCAACTATGGCTACACCTTC
TRBV29-1	-	TRBD1	TRBJ1-1	CSAQGAGGTEAFF	TGCAGCGCACAGGGGGCCGGGGGCACTGAAGCTTTCTTT
TRBV5-1	-	-	TRBJ2-1	CASSLTGESQFEQFF	TGCGCCAGCAGCTTAACAGGAGAGTCACAATTCGAGCAGTTCTTC
TRBV11-3	-	-	TRBJ1-5	CASSLGGPYSNQPQHF	TGTGCCAGCAGCTTAGGAGGGCCGTATAGCAATCAGCCCCAGCATTTT
TRBV11-2	-	TRBD1	TRBJ1-2	CASSTEYRGDYGYTF	TGTGCCAGCAGCACCGAGTACAGGGGAGACTATGGCTACACCTTC
TRBV5-6	-	-	TRBJ1-5	CASSLAVFGSFKAQHF	TGTGCCAGCAGCTTGGCAGTTTTCGGGAGTTTTAAAGCCCAGCATTTT
TRBV5-4	-	TRBD2	TRBJ2-2	CASSWGASGIVGELFF	TGTGCCAGCAGCTGGGGGGCTAGCGGGATCGTCGGGGAGCTGTTTTTT
TRBV7-2	-	-	TRBJ2-1	CATSLGATNEQFF	TGTGCCACTTCCTTGGGGGCTACCAATGAGCAGTTCTTC
TRBV4-1	-	-	TRBJ2-7	CASSQGHNAGYEQYF	TGCGCCAGCAGCCAAGGCCACAATGCAGGCTACGAGCAGTACTTC
TRBV5-1	-	-	TRBJ2-3	CASSSGGETYF	TGCGCCAGCAGCTCTGGTGGTGAGACATATTTT
TRBV4-1	-	TRBD2	TRBJ2-5	CASSLSDSGGWETQYF	TGCGCCAGCAGCCTCTCAGATAGCGGGGGGTGGGAGACCCAGTACTTC
TRBV7-9	-	-	TRBJ2-2	CASSPRTRSDTGELFF	TGTGCCAGCAGCCCCCGTACGCGGTCTGACACCGGGGAGCTGTTTTTT
TRBV5-4	-	-	TRBJ2-7	CASSLIGALEQYF	TGTGCCAGCAGCTTGATAGGGGCGCTGGAGCAGTACTTC
TRBV6-5	-	-	TRBJ1-2	CTSKIASSYGYTF	TGTACCAGCAAAATTGCAAGTAGCTATGGCTACACCTTC
TRBV11-3	-	TRBD2	TRBJ2-1	CASSFASGSYEQFF	TGTGCCAGCAGCTTCGCTAGCGGGAGCTATGAGCAGTTCTTC